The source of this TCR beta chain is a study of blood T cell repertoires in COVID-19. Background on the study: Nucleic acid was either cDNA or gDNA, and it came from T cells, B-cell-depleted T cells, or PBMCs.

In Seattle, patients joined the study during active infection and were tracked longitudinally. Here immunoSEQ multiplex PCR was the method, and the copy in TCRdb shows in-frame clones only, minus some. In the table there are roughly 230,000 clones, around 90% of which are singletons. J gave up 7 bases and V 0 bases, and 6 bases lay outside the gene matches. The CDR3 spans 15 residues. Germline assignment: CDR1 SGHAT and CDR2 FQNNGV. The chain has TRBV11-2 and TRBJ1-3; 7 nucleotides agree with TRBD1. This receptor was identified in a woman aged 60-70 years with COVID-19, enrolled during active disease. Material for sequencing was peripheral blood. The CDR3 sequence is CASSLDWSRGNTIYF. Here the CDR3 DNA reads TGTGCCAGCAGCTTAGATTGGAGCAGGGGGAACACCATATATTTT.